The clone carrying this T cell receptor beta chain appeared many times. The antigen is undetermined. This record comes from a study of identical twins. General study results and limits: Possibly, invariant MAIT and iNKT cells partly confounded zero-insertion analyses. Modelling approaches yielded underestimates of out-of-frame TCR alpha sharing between monozygotic twins. Cross-sectional statistical analysis was relied on for the conclusions, without the same donors being followed. Memory repertoires lacked the insertion deficit that abundant cord blood beta clonotypes showed.

A single record per CDR3 protein comes from TCRdb applying MiXCR to the 5' RACE reads. The sample lists around 960,000 distinct CDR3 sequences, 12% occurring once. V shed 5 bases and J 7 bases; nucleotides not matched to a gene: 13. The CDR3 covers 16 residues. This sample also belongs to another study, concerning yellow fever vaccine responses in identical twins.

The J gene is TRBJ2-1, the V gene TRBV12-3 or TRBV12-4, with 8 bases identical to TRBD1. The sequencing input was PBMCs. The TCR comes from a woman aged 18-29 years in good health. CDR3 nucleotides: TGTGCCAGCAGTCCTATCGTGCAGGGGGCAGGTAATGAGCAGTTCTTC. Encoded protein: CASSPIVQGAGNEQFF.